The entry below describes one T cell receptor delta chain. This entry is derived from a study of gamma-delta T cells after stem cell transplantation. TCRdb applied CATT to the RT-PCR reads for clone calling. The sample has over 2,500 delta-chain clones, 25% seen once. The specimen sequenced was gamma-delta T cells. The sequence derives from a human donor. It is not recorded whose cells these are; they may come from a transplant donor.

The CDR3, as DNA: TGTGCTCTTGGGGAACTTGGAGCCTTCCTAGGGTACTGGGGGATAGCAGACACCGATAAACTCATCTTT. Translation: CALGELGAFLGYWGIADTDKLIF. V is TRDV1 and J is TRDJ1, with 11 nucleotides matching TRDD3. CDR3 length: 23 amino acids. Trimming removed 0 bases from V and 0 bases from J; junction bases left unmatched: 21. Germline values: CDR1 TSWWSYY, CDR2 QGS.